The rows below give T cell receptor beta chains drawn from one sample of a study of shared clonotypes between healthy human individuals. Method: immunoSEQ multiplex PCR; TCRdb's copy keeps in-frame clones and lacks some. The repertoire holds about 980,000 clones, with about 80% as singletons. The specimen sequenced was memory CD4+ T cells sorted from blood. The receptors derive from a man between 18 and 29 years old in good health. Each CDR3 is given with its conserved first and last residue. D genes are given only for firm matches. Expanded clones get a size class; other rows say once, few or many, or leave the size out.

J: TRBJ1-3; D: NA; size: NA; V: TRBV5-1; CDR3: CASRQTASSGNTIYF; DNA: TGCGCCAGCAGACAAACGGCCAGCTCTGGAAACACCATATATTTT
J: TRBJ2-1; D: NA; size: few; V: TRBV5-4; CDR3: CASTSGSSYNEQFF; DNA: TGTGCCAGCACCTCCGGCAGTAGCTACAATGAGCAGTTCTTC
J: TRBJ2-7; D: TRBD1; size: NA; V: TRBV5-1; CDR3: CASSPGGTGAYEQYF; DNA: TGCGCCAGCAGCCCGGGCGGGACAGGGGCGTACGAGCAGTACTTC
J: TRBJ2-7; D: TRBD1; size: NA; V: TRBV6-1; CDR3: CASTQQGVYEQYF; DNA: TGTGCCAGCACACAACAGGGGGTATACGAGCAGTACTTC
J: TRBJ1-6; D: NA; size: NA; V: TRBV9; CDR3: CASSGDSSYNSPLHF; DNA: TGTGCCAGCAGCGGTGATAGCTCCTATAATTCACCCCTCCACTTT
J: TRBJ2-7; D: NA; size: NA; V: TRBV4-1; CDR3: CASSQESRGAHEQYF; DNA: TGCGCCAGCAGCCAAGAATCCAGGGGGGCCCACGAGCAGTACTTC
J: TRBJ2-1; D: NA; size: NA; V: TRBV7-2; CDR3: CASSMGGFSSYNEQFF; DNA: TGTGCCAGCAGCATGGGAGGCTTCAGCTCCTACAATGAGCAGTTCTTC
J: TRBJ2-7; D: NA; size: few; V: TRBV7-2; CDR3: CASSLALGVSTYEQYF; DNA: TGTGCCAGCAGCTTAGCCTTGGGGGTCAGCACCTACGAGCAGTACTTC
J: TRBJ2-5; D: NA; size: NA; V: TRBV9; CDR3: CASSVGDVREETQYF; DNA: TGTGCCAGCAGCGTTGGGGACGTAAGGGAAGAGACCCAGTACTTC
J: TRBJ1-2; D: NA; size: NA; V: TRBV7-9; CDR3: CASSFDSQGYTF; DNA: TGTGCCAGCAGCTTTGACAGTCAGGGCTACACCTTC
J: TRBJ2-7; D: TRBD1; size: NA; V: TRBV5-4; CDR3: CASSLGRTGFYEQYF; DNA: TGTGCCAGCAGCTTGGGCCGGACAGGTTTCTACGAGCAGTACTTC
J: TRBJ2-2; D: NA; size: NA; V: TRBV2; CDR3: CASSQGGTGELFF; DNA: TGTGCCAGCAGTCAGGGGGGAACCGGGGAGCTGTTTTTT
J: TRBJ1-2; D: NA; size: once; V: TRBV28; CDR3: CASSFEQGGYTF; DNA: TGTGCCAGCAGTTTTGAGCAGGGCGGCTACACCTTC
J: TRBJ2-7; D: NA; size: NA; V: TRBV28; CDR3: CASTGVYEQYF; DNA: TGTGCCAGCACTGGGGTATACGAGCAGTACTTC
J: TRBJ2-7; D: NA; size: NA; V: TRBV6-1; CDR3: CASATPGIYEQYF; DNA: TGTGCCAGCGCAACACCCGGCATCTACGAGCAGTACTTC
J: TRBJ2-1; D: TRBD2; size: NA; V: TRBV9; CDR3: CASSVALSGRLNEQFF; DNA: TGTGCCAGCAGCGTAGCGCTTAGCGGGAGATTAAATGAGCAGTTCTTC
J: TRBJ1-5; D: NA; size: NA; V: TRBV30; CDR3: CAWSSRGTGQPQHF; DNA: TGTGCCTGGAGCTCGCGGGGGACGGGGCAGCCCCAGCATTTT
J: TRBJ2-5; D: NA; size: NA; V: TRBV5-1; CDR3: CASSLNQETQYF; DNA: TGCGCCAGCAGCTTAAATCAAGAGACCCAGTACTTC
J: TRBJ2-7; D: NA; size: NA; V: TRBV7-9; CDR3: CASRRLRYF; DNA: TGTGCCAGCCGCCGTTTGAGGTACTTC
J: TRBJ2-5; D: NA; size: NA; V: TRBV5-6; CDR3: CASSYEGVRRETQYF; DNA: TGTGCCAGCAGCTACGAGGGGGTAAGACGGGAGACCCAGTACTTC
J: TRBJ1-1; D: TRBD1; size: NA; V: TRBV29-1; CDR3: CSVVTQGETEAFF; DNA: TGCAGCGTTGTAACACAGGGGGAGACTGAAGCTTTCTTT
J: TRBJ2-1; D: TRBD2; size: NA; V: TRBV4-1; CDR3: CASSQPFTSGGSNEQFF; DNA: TGCGCCAGCAGCCAGCCCTTTACTAGCGGGGGATCCAATGAGCAGTTCTTC
J: TRBJ2-3; D: NA; size: NA; V: TRBV5-4; CDR3: CASSPTSTDTQYF; DNA: TGTGCCAGCAGCCCAACAAGCACAGATACGCAGTATTTT
J: TRBJ2-5; D: NA; size: NA; V: TRBV27; CDR3: CASRSSGTGETQYF; DNA: TGTGCCAGCAGATCTTCCGGGACGGGAGAGACCCAGTACTTC
J: TRBJ2-7; D: TRBD1; size: NA; V: TRBV19; CDR3: CASSSRTGKREQYF; DNA: TGTGCCAGTAGCTCCCGGACAGGGAAGCGCGAGCAGTACTTC
J: TRBJ2-1; D: NA; size: once; V: TRBV25-1; CDR3: CASSESSNQFF; DNA: TGTGCCAGCAGTGAATCGTCAAACCAGTTCTTC
J: TRBJ2-7; D: NA; size: once; V: TRBV19; CDR3: CASSPDYYEQYF; DNA: TGTGCCAGTAGCCCAGACTACTACGAGCAGTACTTC
J: TRBJ2-5; D: TRBD2; size: NA; V: TRBV5-1; CDR3: CASSSLAEIQETQYF; DNA: TGCGCCAGCAGCTCACTAGCGGAGATTCAAGAGACCCAGTACTTC
J: TRBJ2-3; D: NA; size: NA; V: TRBV5-4; CDR3: CASSPGRTNGITDTQYF; DNA: TGTGCCAGCAGCCCAGGACGCACTAACGGGATCACAGATACGCAGTATTTT
J: TRBJ2-7; D: TRBD2; size: NA; V: TRBV13; CDR3: CASSRRLAGELEQYF; DNA: TGTGCCAGCAGCCGTCGACTAGCGGGAGAACTCGAGCAGTACTTC
J: TRBJ1-2; D: NA; size: few; V: TRBV28; CDR3: CASSLPSANYGYTF; DNA: TGTGCCAGCAGTTTACCGTCAGCTAACTATGGCTACACCTTC
J: TRBJ2-5; D: NA; size: NA; V: TRBV15; CDR3: CATSRETVGETQYF; DNA: TGTGCCACCAGCAGAGAGACGGTGGGAGAGACCCAGTACTTC
J: TRBJ1-5; D: NA; size: NA; V: TRBV5-5; CDR3: CASSLLWDQPQHF; DNA: TGTGCCAGCAGCTTGCTCTGGGATCAGCCCCAGCATTTT
J: TRBJ1-2; D: TRBD1; size: NA; V: TRBV7-2; CDR3: CASTLSVGQGGGYTF; DNA: TGTGCCAGCACCCTCTCGGTAGGACAGGGGGGAGGCTACACCTTC
J: TRBJ2-7; D: NA; size: NA; V: TRBV7-9; CDR3: CASSPTPYEQYF; DNA: TGTGCCAGCAGCCCGACCCCCTACGAGCAGTACTTC
J: TRBJ2-5; D: NA; size: NA; V: TRBV5-6; CDR3: CASSWGGVETQYF; DNA: TGTGCCAGCAGCTGGGGGGGCGTGGAGACCCAGTACTTC
J: TRBJ1-1; D: NA; size: once; V: TRBV10-3; CDR3: CAISEQREGYQAFF; DNA: TGTGCCATCAGTGAGCAGAGGGAGGGGTATCAGGCTTTCTTT
J: TRBJ1-3; D: TRBD1; size: once; V: TRBV18; CDR3: CASSRGQPENTIYF; DNA: TGTGCCAGCTCACGGGGACAGCCAGAAAACACCATATATTTT
J: TRBJ1-2; D: NA; size: NA; V: TRBV14; CDR3: CASGPRGGNYGYTF; DNA: TGTGCCAGCGGTCCTCGGGGAGGCAACTATGGCTACACCTTC
J: TRBJ1-5; D: TRBD1; size: NA; V: TRBV2; CDR3: CASRDRSFSNQPQHF; DNA: TGTGCCAGCCGGGACAGGTCATTTAGCAATCAGCCCCAGCATTTT
J: TRBJ1-5; D: NA; size: NA; V: TRBV19; CDR3: CASRISDDSNQPQHF; DNA: TGTGCCAGTAGGATCTCAGACGATAGCAATCAGCCCCAGCATTTT
J: TRBJ1-1; D: TRBD1; size: NA; V: TRBV6-1; CDR3: CASSDTGGSTEAFF; DNA: TGTGCCAGCAGTGATACAGGGGGGAGCACTGAAGCTTTCTTT